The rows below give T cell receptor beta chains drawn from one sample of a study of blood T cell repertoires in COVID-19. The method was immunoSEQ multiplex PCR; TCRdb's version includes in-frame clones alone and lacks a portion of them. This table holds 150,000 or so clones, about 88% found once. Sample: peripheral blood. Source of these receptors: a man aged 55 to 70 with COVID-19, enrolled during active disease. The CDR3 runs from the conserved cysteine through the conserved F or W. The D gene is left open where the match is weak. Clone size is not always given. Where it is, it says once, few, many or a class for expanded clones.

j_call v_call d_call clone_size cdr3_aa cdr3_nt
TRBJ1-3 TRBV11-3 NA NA CASSLAQGNTIYF TGTGCCAGCAGCTTAGCCCAGGGAAACACCATATATTTT
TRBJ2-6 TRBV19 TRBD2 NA CASRPPPGLAGVGGANVLTF TGTGCCAGTAGGCCCCCTCCCGGTTTAGCGGGAGTAGGAGGGGCCAACGTCCTGACTTTC
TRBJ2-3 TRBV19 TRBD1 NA CASRYNGQGITDTQYF TGTGCCAGCCGCTATAATGGACAGGGTATAACAGATACGCAGTATTTT
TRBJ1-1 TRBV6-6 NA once CASDTRMNTEAFF TGTGCCAGCGATACGAGGATGAACACTGAAGCTTTCTTT
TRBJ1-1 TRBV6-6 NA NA CASGPGGITEAFF TGTGCCAGCGGCCCGGGGGGCATTACTGAAGCTTTCTTT
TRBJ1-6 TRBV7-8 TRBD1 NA CASSEQGAQNSPLHF TGTGCCAGCAGCGAACAGGGGGCGCAAAATTCACCCCTCCACTTT
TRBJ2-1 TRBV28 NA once CASSPPPPQNEQFF TGTGCCAGCAGCCCACCCCCCCCACAAAATGAGCAGTTCTTC
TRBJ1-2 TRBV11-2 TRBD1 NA CASSLGQGAMIGGYTF TGTGCCAGCAGCTTGGGCCAGGGGGCGATGATAGGTGGCTACACCTTC
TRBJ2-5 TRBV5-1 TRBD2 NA CASSLGGAGLAAQETQYF TGCGCCAGCAGCTTGGGAGGAGCTGGACTAGCGGCACAAGAGACCCAGTACTTC
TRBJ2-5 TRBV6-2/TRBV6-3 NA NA CASSYSIRQHSSQTQYF TGTGCCAGCAGTTACTCGATTAGACAGCATTCATCGCAGACCCAGTACTTC
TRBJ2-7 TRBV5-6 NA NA CASSSQYYEQYF TGTGCCAGCAGCTCACAATACTACGAGCAGTACTTC
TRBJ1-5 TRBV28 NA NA CASSLTQNQPQHF TGTGCCAGCAGTTTGACACAGAATCAGCCCCAGCATTTT
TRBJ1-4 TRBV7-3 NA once CASSPSGVNEKLFF TGTGCCAGCAGCCCGTCCGGGGTTAATGAAAAACTGTTTTTT
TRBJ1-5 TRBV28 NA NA CASNPGHNQPQHF TGTGCCAGTAACCCAGGGCACAATCAGCCCCAGCATTTT
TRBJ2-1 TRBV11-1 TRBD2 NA CASSSKGLAGAVGQFF TGTGCCAGCAGCTCCAAGGGACTAGCGGGAGCGGTGGGGCAGTTCTTC
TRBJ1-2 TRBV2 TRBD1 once CASRITGGAGYGYTF TGTGCCAGCAGAATAACAGGGGGCGCTGGCTATGGCTACACCTTC
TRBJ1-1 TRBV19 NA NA CASSIKTGPAEAFF TGTGCCAGTAGTATCAAAACAGGGCCGGCTGAAGCTTTCTTT
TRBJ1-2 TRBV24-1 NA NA CATSDFGGDGYTF TGTGCCACCAGTGATTTCGGAGGGGATGGCTACACCTTC
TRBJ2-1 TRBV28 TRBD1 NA CASKSQGAVDEQFF TGTGCCAGCAAATCCCAGGGGGCGGTTGATGAGCAGTTCTTC
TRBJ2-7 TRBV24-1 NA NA CATSDPLSEQYF TGTGCCACCAGTGACCCTTTATCCGAGCAGTACTTC
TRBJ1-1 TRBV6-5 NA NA CASSYLQTGIAFF TGTGCCAGCAGTTATTTACAGACCGGGATCGCTTTCTTT
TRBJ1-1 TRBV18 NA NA CASSSGVNTEAFF TGTGCCAGCTCATCAGGGGTTAACACTGAAGCTTTCTTT
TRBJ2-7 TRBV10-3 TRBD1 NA CAISFGQDSYEQYF TGTGCCATCAGTTTTGGACAGGACTCCTACGAGCAGTACTTC
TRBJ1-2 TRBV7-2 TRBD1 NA CASSANRGGYTF TGTGCCAGCAGCGCTAACAGGGGAGGCTACACCTTC
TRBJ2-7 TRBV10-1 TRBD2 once CASSRGNARGGDYEQYF TGCGCCAGCAGTCGGGGCAACGCGCGGGGGGGCGACTACGAGCAGTACTTC
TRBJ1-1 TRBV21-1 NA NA CASSKGDRAPPEAFF TGTGCCAGCAGCAAAGGTGACAGGGCTCCACCTGAAGCTTTCTTT
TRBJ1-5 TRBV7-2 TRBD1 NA CASNRQGMGNQPQHF TGTGCCAGCAACCGACAGGGAATGGGCAATCAGCCCCAGCATTTT
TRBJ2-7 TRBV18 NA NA CASSPLGDEQYF TGTGCCAGCTCACCACTCGGGGACGAGCAGTACTTC
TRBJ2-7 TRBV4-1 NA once CASSLLTGPAYEQYF TGCGCCAGCAGCCTACTAACAGGGCCCGCGTACGAGCAGTACTTC
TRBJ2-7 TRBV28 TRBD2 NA CASSYPSGRSYEQYF TGTGCCAGCAGTTACCCTAGCGGGCGATCCTACGAGCAGTACTTC
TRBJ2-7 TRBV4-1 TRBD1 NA CASSAGRQGSYEQYF TGCGCCAGCAGCGCCGGTCGACAGGGTTCCTACGAGCAGTACTTC
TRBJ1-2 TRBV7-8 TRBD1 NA CASSLGTGNYGYTF TGTGCCAGCAGCTTAGGGACAGGGAATTATGGCTACACCTTC
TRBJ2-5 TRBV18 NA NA CASSPVLAETQYF TGTGCCAGCTCACCAGTGCTAGCGGAGACCCAGTACTTC
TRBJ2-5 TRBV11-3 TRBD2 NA CASKSSGINSGTQYF TGTGCCAGCAAGTCTAGCGGGATCAATAGTGGGACCCAGTACTTC
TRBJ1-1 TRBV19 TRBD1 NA CASSLQGAGEAFF TGTGCCAGTAGCTTACAGGGGGCAGGTGAAGCTTTCTTT
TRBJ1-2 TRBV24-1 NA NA CATSDRGWIGYTF TGTGCCACCAGTGACAGGGGCTGGATTGGCTACACCTTC
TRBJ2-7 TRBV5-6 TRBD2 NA CASSLEMITGGWPHEQYF TGTGCCAGCAGCTTGGAGATGATAACGGGAGGGTGGCCTCACGAGCAGTACTTC
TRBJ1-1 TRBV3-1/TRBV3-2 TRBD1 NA CASSPQDRGRTEAFF TGTGCCAGCAGCCCACAGGACAGGGGTCGAACTGAAGCTTTCTTT
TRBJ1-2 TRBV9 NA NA CASSVGTLIEGSGYTF TGTGCCAGCAGCGTAGGAACACTCATCGAGGGCAGTGGCTACACCTTC
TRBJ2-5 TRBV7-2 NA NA CASSPRVPQYF TGTGCCAGCAGCCCCCGTGTCCCCCAGTACTTC
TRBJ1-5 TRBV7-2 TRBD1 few CASSAGTGVDQPQHF TGTGCCAGCAGCGCCGGGACAGGGGTAGATCAGCCCCAGCATTTT
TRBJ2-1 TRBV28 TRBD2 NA CASSPIAGSSYNEQFF TGTGCCAGCAGTCCCATAGCGGGAAGCTCCTACAATGAGCAGTTCTTC
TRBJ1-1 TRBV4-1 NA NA CASSQAQNTEAFF TGCGCCAGCAGCCAAGCACAGAACACTGAAGCTTTCTTT
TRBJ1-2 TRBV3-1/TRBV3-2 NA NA CASSQGPTVYGYTF TGTGCCAGCAGCCAAGGTCCAACAGTCTATGGCTACACCTTC
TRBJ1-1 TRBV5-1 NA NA CASSRGNTEAFF TGCGCCAGCAGCCGCGGGAACACTGAAGCTTTCTTT
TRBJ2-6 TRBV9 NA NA CASSRQETGANVLTF TGTGCCAGCAGCCGCCAAGAGACTGGGGCCAACGTCCTGACTTTC
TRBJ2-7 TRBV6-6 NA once CASTTEGLTYEQYF TGTGCCAGCACTACAGAGGGACTTACCTACGAGCAGTACTTC
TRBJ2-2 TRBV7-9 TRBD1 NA CASSPPSGGTGELFF TGTGCCAGCAGCCCTCCCTCAGGGGGCACCGGGGAGCTGTTTTTT
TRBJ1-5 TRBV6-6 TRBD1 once CASSQTGAGNQPQHF TGTGCCAGCAGTCAGACAGGGGCCGGCAATCAGCCCCAGCATTTT
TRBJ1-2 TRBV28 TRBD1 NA CASSTGTGDGYTF TGTGCCAGCAGCACCGGGACAGGGGATGGCTACACCTTC
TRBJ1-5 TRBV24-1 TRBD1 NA CATSDFRGQGHQPQHF TGTGCCACCAGTGATTTTAGGGGACAGGGGCATCAGCCCCAGCATTTT
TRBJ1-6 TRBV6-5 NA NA CASNAMGGPGSPLHF TGTGCCAGCAACGCTATGGGGGGACCGGGTTCACCCCTCCACTTT
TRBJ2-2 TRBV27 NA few CAQAPTRELFF TGTGCGCAGGCCCCCACCCGGGAGCTGTTTTTT